The 11 T cell receptor beta chains below come from one sample, sequenced in a study of cytomegalovirus exposure and HLA in healthy donors (dated by TCRdb to the late 2010s). Receptors were amplified or captured by the immunoSEQ multiplex PCR assay. A mixture of 60 forward primers for TCR Vbeta segments and 13 reverse primers for TCR Jbeta segments was used in the multiplex PCR. TCRdb retrieved this table from immuneACCESS and kept in-frame rearrangements only. Not all clones are present; in checked studies, unresolved V genes account for under half, and no reason is known for the remainder. For this sample the table gives about 150,000 clones, of which 74% were detected only once. Around 4.1% of the sample is taken by the ten largest. Sequenced sample: PBMCs. These receptors all come from a man aged 18-30 years in good health and CMV-seropositive.

The J gene is TRBJ1-2, the V gene TRBV5-5; TRBD1 agrees at 12 bases. The V gene end was trimmed by 4 bases and the J gene end by 5 bases; junction bases not matched to a gene: 21. Per the germline V gene, CDR1 is SGHKS and CDR2 is YYEKEE (reference sequence). This CDR3 is built from 20 residues. CDR3 amino acids: CASSGGKTWDRGRLGYGYTF. CDR3 in DNA: TGTGCCAGCAGCGGCGGGAAGACGTGGGACAGGGGGCGCTTAGGGTATGGCTACACCTTC.

The chain combines TRBV27 with TRBJ1-5; D gene uncertain. Looked up from germline, CDR1 is MNHEY and CDR2 is SMNVEV (reference sequence). CDR3 length: 16 residues. V was clipped by 5 bases and J by 7 bases, with 21 bases between them. The CDR3 sequence: CASSPGLSVRRQPQHF. In DNA form, the CDR3 reads TGTGCCAGCAGTCCCGGTCTTTCGGTACGCCGACAGCCCCAGCATTTT.

CDR3 in DNA: TGTGCCAGCAGCACGGCCTCGTCCCCTCTAGGAGCTTTCTTT. Amino acid sequence: CASSTASSPLGAFF. The genes are TRBV7-2 and TRBJ1-1; D remains unclear. This CDR3 has 14 residues. V dropped 5 bases and J dropped 10 bases, with 20 bases sitting between them. Germline V gene lookup returns CDR1 SGHTA and CDR2 FQGNSA.

The genes are TRBV27 and TRBJ2-7; 7 nucleotides line up with TRBD2. The germline V gene has CDR1 MNHEY and CDR2 SMNVEV (reference sequence). The CDR3 loop spans 14 amino acids. J gave up 0 bases and V 2 bases, and 1 base lay outside the gene matches. The CDR3 loop reads CASSLGGSSYEQYF. The CDR3 nucleotides are TGTGCCAGCAGTTTAGGCGGGAGCTCCTACGAGCAGTACTTC.

V is TRBV5-6 and J is TRBJ1-5; D not resolved. Trimming pared 1 base from V and 0 bases from J, leaving 8 bases between. The CDR3 length is 15 residues. CDR1 is SGHDT and CDR2 is YYEEEE in the germline V gene. The CDR3 spells CASSLSRYSNQPQHF. In DNA form, the CDR3 reads TGTGCCAGCAGCTTGAGCCGGTATAGCAATCAGCCCCAGCATTTT.

V gene TRBV6-6 combines with J gene TRBJ1-2; no clear D gene. CDR1 is MNHNY, CDR2 SVGAGI, per germline (reference sequence). The V end was cut by 2 bases, the J end by 14 bases, with 18 bases between. The CDR3 runs to 13 residues. As DNA, the CDR3 is TGTGCCAGCAGTTACCCGTTGACGTTCAACGGGACCTTC. Translating gives CASSYPLTFNGTF.

This rearrangement joins TRBV5-4 to TRBJ1-1; TRBD1 matches 7 bases. The germline gives CDR1 SGHNT, CDR2 YYREEE (reference sequence). J was trimmed by 4 bases and V by 3 bases; bases with no gene match: 3. This CDR3 spans 13 amino acids. Here the CDR3 reads CASSSGQVTEAFF. DNA for the CDR3: TGTGCCAGCAGCTCCGGACAGGTCACTGAAGCTTTCTTT.

This rearrangement joins TRBV2 to TRBJ1-4; 8 bases match TRBD1. The germline V gene has CDR1 SNHLY and CDR2 FYNNEI. This CDR3 region has 15 residues. V shed 4 bases and J 8 bases; nucleotides not matched to a gene: 9. CDR3 sequence: CASSASGTGGEKLFF. In nucleotides, the CDR3 is TGTGCCAGCAGTGCCTCCGGGACAGGAGGGGAAAAACTGTTTTTT.

This clone has only a few counts. The rearrangement links TRBV27 to TRBJ2-5; possibly TRBD2 for D (5 bases). The V end lost 8 bases, the J end lost 3 bases, and 16 bases lay between the germline ends. Germline V gene sequence: CDR1 MNHEY, CDR2 SMNVEV (reference sequence). This CDR3 region has 14 residues. The CDR3 coding sequence is TGTGCCAGCGTGGCGGGTAGCCGGGAAGAGACCCAGTACTTC. It is translated as CASVAGSREETQYF.

The CDR3 DNA follows: TGTGCCAGCAGCCACCAACGGGGGGGAACAAACACTGAAGCTTTCTTT. This translates into CASSHQRGGTNTEAFF. This sequence joins TRBV16 and TRBJ1-1; TRBD1 might be the D (5 bases). CDR1 and CDR2 from the germline V gene are KGHSY and FQNENV. CDR3 length equals 16 residues. V was trimmed by 3 bases and J by 2 bases, leaving 16 bases between them.

The chain employs TRBV5-6 and TRBJ2-7; the D gene is possibly TRBD2 (6 bases). The CDR3 has 14 amino acids. Germline V CDR1 and CDR2: SGHDT, YYEEEE. Between the trimmed V and J ends, which lost 7 bases and 0 bases, there was a span of 14 bases. The CDR3: CASRSGGNSYEQYF. CDR3 sequence (DNA): TGTGCCAGCCGGTCGGGCGGGAACTCCTACGAGCAGTACTTC.